These 2 T cell receptor beta chains originate from one sample sequenced in a study of blood T cells in healthy people across ages. Primers used in a second PCR of roughly 6 to 12 cycles were a sample-barcoded 5' primer and a J-beta primer mix. From the 5' RACE reads, TCRdb called clonotypes with MiXCR, one entry per CDR3 protein. The table records some 710,000 distinct CDR3 sequences, about 20% of them present only once. The sequenced material came from blood. These TCRs come from a man in his 70s in good health.

This clonotype has just a few counts. The gene calls are TRBV13 and TRBJ2-2, with D perhaps matching TRBD1 (5 bases). V was trimmed by 5 bases and J by 7 bases, leaving 17 bases between them. The CDR3 has 15 amino acids. Germline values: CDR1 PRHDT, CDR2 FYEKMQ (reference sequence). CDR3 protein: CASSVQTAKLGELFF. Here the CDR3 DNA reads TGTGCCAGCAGCGTGCAGACAGCCAAACTCGGGGAGCTGTTTTTT.

This clonotype was picked up a small number of times. V is TRBV5-5 and J is TRBJ2-3; D is perhaps TRBD2 (5 bases). Germline CDR1 reads SGHKS; CDR2 reads YYEKEE (reference sequence). Trimming removed 4 bases at V and 2 bases at J, with 17 bases between. The CDR3 has 16 amino acids. CDR3 sequence: CASSVTTIANTDTQYF. CDR3 in DNA: TGTGCCAGCAGCGTGACTACGATAGCAAACACAGATACGCAGTATTTT.